The clone carrying this T cell receptor (beta chain) has a count of ten or more. TCRdb reanalysed the 5' RACE reads using MiXCR and keeps one entry per CDR3 protein. The sample records about 48,000 distinct CDR3 sequences, roughly 5.9% being singletons. This sample is drawn from a study of early T cells in non-severe SARS-CoV-2 infection. Germline V gene sequence: CDR1 DFQATT, CDR2 SNEGSKA (reference sequence). Trimming removed 5 bases at V and 0 bases at J, with 14 bases between. This CDR3 spans 15 amino acids. Sequencing was carried out using whole blood. The sequence was collected from an adult who was a healthcare worker with PCR-confirmed SARS-CoV-2 infection or an uninfected control (not recorded which). This chain uses TRBV20-1 with TRBJ1-3; TRBD1 might be the D (5 bases). The CDR3 reads CSAATTGASGNTIYF. CDR3 DNA sequence: TGCAGTGCTGCTACAACAGGCGCCTCTGGAAACACCATATATTTT.